A single TCR beta chain is shown here with its context. This entry comes from a study of cytomegalovirus exposure and HLA in healthy donors. V was trimmed by 7 bases and J by 8 bases, leaving 29 bases between them. Per the germline V gene, CDR1 is SNHLY and CDR2 is FYNNEI. This CDR3 has 18 residues. It was with 60 Vbeta and 13 Jbeta primers that the PCR ran. Assay used: immunoSEQ multiplex PCR; TCRdb lists only in-frame clones, some missing. Of some 150,000 clones detected, roughly nine tenths appear once; the ten largest clones hold under 0.95%. This sequence was found in a woman aged 25-40 years in good health and CMV-seronegative. The material sequenced was PBMCs. V is TRBV2 and J is TRBJ1-4; D might be TRBD1 (6 bases). The CDR3 here is CASKRPDRRGAREEKLFF. The CDR3 DNA reads as TGTGCCAGCAAACGGCCCGACAGGCGTGGGGCCCGGGAAGAAAAACTGTTTTTT.